The 16 T cell receptor beta chains given below trace back to one sample, sequenced in a study of PD-1 blockade in classical Hodgkin lymphoma. Using immunoSEQ multiplex PCR, the repertoire was profiled, and TCRdb retains in-frame clones only, with some absent. The sample contains about 13,000 clones, about 82% of which appear only once. Each patient relapsed following autologous stem cell transplantation, and prior brentuximab vedotin exposure differed. The sequences come from peripheral blood mononuclear cells (PBMCs), collected at baseline. All receptors come from a human donor with classical Hodgkin lymphoma.

V usage is TRBV7-8 and J usage is TRBJ1-1; D possibly corresponds to TRBD1 (5 bases). The CDR3 totals 13 residues. Germline loops: CDR1 SGHVS, CDR2 FQNEAQ. Trimming shortened V by 5 bases and J by 1 base, and 8 bases separated the two germline ends. CDR3 residues: CASSTGGNTEAFF. In DNA, the CDR3 is TGTGCCAGCAGCACCGGGGGGAACACTGAAGCTTTCTTT.

J is TRBJ2-3 and V is TRBV4-1; no clear D. Germline CDR1 and CDR2: MGHRA and YSYEKL. This CDR3 has 15 amino acids. V was clipped by 2 bases and J by 4 bases, with 13 bases between them. In DNA, the CDR3 is TGCGCCAGCAGCCAATTCTCCGGGCCGGCAGATACGCAGTATTTT. Protein sequence: CASSQFSGPADTQYF.

The rearrangement links TRBV6-1 to TRBJ2-2, with 7 positions matching TRBD1. V shed 6 bases and J 1 base; nucleotides not matched to a gene: 2. The CDR3 consists of 14 residues. Germline V gives CDR1 MNHNS, CDR2 SASEGT. CDR3 sequence: CASRRDRNTGELFF. CDR3 bases: TGTGCCAGCAGGAGGGACAGGAACACCGGGGAGCTGTTTTTT.

The chain recombines TRBV4-2 with TRBJ1-1; possible D gene TRBD1, 5 bases. Germline assignment: CDR1 LGHNA and CDR2 YNFKEQ. The CDR3 covers 15 residues. V was clipped by 0 bases and J by 4 bases, with 12 bases between them. The CDR3 DNA reads as TGTGCCAGCAGCCAAGACAGGGCGGAGGGCACTGAAGCTTTCTTT. Amino acids: CASSQDRAEGTEAFF.

This clone was detected a few times. The chain uses TRBV7-2 and TRBJ1-1; 7 bases are a match to TRBD1. With V trimmed by 6 bases and J by 1 base, 8 bases remained unmatched. CDR1 and CDR2 (germline): SGHTA, FQGNSA. The CDR3 has 15 residues. In DNA form, the CDR3 reads TGTGCCAGCAGTTCGACAGGGTGGGGGAACACTGAAGCTTTCTTT. The encoded protein is CASSSTGWGNTEAFF.

The rearrangement links TRBV9 to TRBJ2-1; D is possibly TRBD1 (5 bases). CDR1 is SGDLS, CDR2 YYNGEE, per germline. Trimming took off 0 bases at V and 0 bases at J, with 10 bases between the two ends. The CDR3 has 16 amino acids. As DNA, the CDR3 is TGTGCCAGCAGCGTAGAAGGGGTTAGCTCCTACAATGAGCAGTTCTTC. Its translation is CASSVEGVSSYNEQFF.

This clone was seen only a few times. The CDR3 DNA follows: TGTGCCAGCAGCGCTACCACGGACAGGGATTCACCCCTCCACTTT. Amino acids: CASSATTDRDSPLHF. The genes are TRBV9 and TRBJ1-6; 8 nucleotides match TRBD1. From germline, CDR1 is SGDLS and CDR2 YYNGEE. This CDR3 has 15 residues. V was pared by 3 bases and J by 8 bases, with 7 bases of the junction left unmatched. Full variable domain (missing parts from reference TRBV9 and TRBJ1-6): DSGVTQTPKHLITATGQRVTLRCSPRSGDLSVYWYQQSLDQGLQFLIQYYNGEERAKGNILERFSAQQFPDLHSELNLSSLELGDSALYFCASSATTDRDSPLHFGNGTRLTVT.

The chain links TRBV5-1 to TRBJ1-1, with D tentatively TRBD1 (6 bases). Germline CDR1 SGHRS, CDR2 YFSETQ. The CDR3 sequence is 15 residues long. Deletions cut 6 bases from V and 1 base from J, with 16 bases between. The CDR3 here is CASTLSGGANTEAFF. The CDR3 DNA reads as TGCGCCAGCACCCTATCGGGGGGCGCGAACACTGAAGCTTTCTTT.

The chain employs TRBV7-9 and TRBJ2-3; a possible D gene is TRBD1 (6 bases). Germline lookup yields CDR1 SEHNR and CDR2 FQNEAQ (reference sequence). The CDR3 extends over 16 amino acids. With 5 bases removed from V and 1 base from J, the gap between germline ends came to 16 bases. The CDR3, as DNA: TGTGCCAGCAGCCTGACGCCAGGGGATGGCACAGATACGCAGTATTTT. Encoded protein: CASSLTPGDGTDTQYF.

The rearrangement links TRBV29-1 to TRBJ2-1; either TRBD1 or TRBD2 may fit D (5 bases each). Germline V gives CDR1 SQVTM, CDR2 ANQGSEA. V was pared by 2 bases and J by 7 bases, with 6 bases between. The CDR3 contains 11 residues. CDR3 protein: CSVEWGNEQFF. CDR3 DNA sequence: TGCAGCGTTGAATGGGGGAATGAGCAGTTCTTC.

The rearrangement uses TRBV10-1 and TRBJ2-1; 10 bases line up with TRBD2. Germline V gene sequence: CDR1 WNHNN, CDR2 SYGVQD (reference sequence). Trimming at V came to 3 bases and at J to 8 bases, leaving 13 bases not matched to a gene. This CDR3 region has 17 residues. The CDR3 loop reads CASSDYFERGGFHEQFF. CDR3 nucleotides: TGCGCCAGCAGTGATTATTTCGAGCGGGGGGGTTTCCATGAGCAGTTCTTC.

V usage is TRBV6-5 and J usage is TRBJ1-6, with D unresolved. This CDR3 comprises 12 residues. Germline CDR1 MNHEY, CDR2 SVGAGI. Deletions cut 6 bases from V and 13 bases from J, with 13 bases between. CDR3 sequence: CASSYLLGPLHF. The CDR3 DNA reads as TGTGCCAGCAGCTATCTTTTGGGTCCCCTCCACTTT.

This clone is a singleton in its sample. The rearrangement uses TRBV6-5 and TRBJ1-2; 8 nucleotides line up with TRBD1. Germline CDR1 reads MNHEY; CDR2 reads SVGAGI. Trimming took 5 bases from V and 5 from J; bases not matched to a gene: 4. The CDR3 totals 13 residues. The CDR3 sequence is CASSEDRVYGYTF. Here the CDR3 DNA reads TGTGCCAGCAGTGAGGACAGGGTATATGGCTACACCTTC.

The chain joins TRBV7-9 to TRBJ1-6; D is ambiguous. Per germline, CDR1 SEHNR and CDR2 FQNEAQ (reference sequence). V dropped 2 bases and J dropped 8 bases, with 7 bases sitting between them. The CDR3 contains 13 residues. As DNA, the CDR3 is TGTGCCAGCAGCTTACGACCTGATTCACCCCTCCACTTT. It encodes CASSLRPDSPLHF.

This chain links TRBV5-4 with TRBJ1-2; TRBD1 matches at 7 bases. In germline, CDR1 is SGHNT, CDR2 YYREEE (reference sequence). CDR3 length: 14 residues. The V gene end was trimmed by 4 bases and the J gene end by 3 bases; junction bases not matched to a gene: 6. CDR3 DNA: TGTGCCAGCAGCCAAGACAGGGCGTACTATGGCTACACCTTC. Residues: CASSQDRAYYGYTF.

The V call is TRBV30, the J call TRBJ1-5; D call uncertain. The V gene's germline CDR1 is GTSNPN and CDR2 SVGIG (reference sequence). The CDR3 contains 13 residues. V lost 2 bases to trimming and J lost 1 base, with 6 bases between them. CDR3 nucleotides: TGTGCCTGGAGTTCAGAGAGCAATCAGCCCCAGCATTTT. As protein: CAWSSESNQPQHF.